The sample holds one count of the clone carrying this T cell receptor (beta chain). Its specificity is not known. The ends were cut back, 3 bases at V and 3 bases at J, with 18 bases in the middle. CDR1 and CDR2 (germline): SGHRS, YFSETQ. CDR3 size: 17 residues. No infections or other immune events were documented during collection. The data belong to a study of identifying expanded T cells in peripheral blood. Broader study findings: Over approximately two and four weeks, about 16 and 19 clones changed, versus approximately 1.2 between replicates. Approximately two-week clone count variance significantly increased as total template count grew.

The repertoire was sequenced with immunoSEQ multiplex PCR; TCRdb's copy has only in-frame clones and lacks some. The sample has 65,000 to 95,000 clones, about 87% seen once. The specimen sequenced was blood. This chain joins TRBV5-1 and TRBJ2-2; possibly TRBD1 for D (7 bases). The clonotype comes from a person aged 18 to 75 in good health. CDR3: CASSYRDSRRDTGELFF. The CDR3 nucleotides read TGCGCCAGCAGCTACCGGGACAGCCGGAGGGACACCGGGGAGCTGTTTTTT.